Below are 21 T cell receptor beta chains sequenced from a single sample in a study of T cell repertoires in cytomegalovirus infection. One entry per CDR3 protein results from TCRdb running MiXCR on the reads. The top ten clones hold about half of a sample with roughly 230,000 distinct CDR3 sequences, approximately 17% of them seen once. Sequenced: CD8+ T cells from PBMCs. The receptors here all came from a human donor in good health (CMV status not recorded). Some clones in this sample may be carry-over from other donors' samples.

This clonotype was observed a few times. The chain links TRBV27 to TRBJ2-2; 9 bases are a match to TRBD1. Unmatched junction bases numbered 7, after V lost 5 bases and J lost 9 bases. The CDR3 totals 14 residues. Germline V gives CDR1 MNHEY, CDR2 SMNVEV (reference sequence). For the CDR3, the DNA is TGTGCCAGCAGTCCGGGACAGGGCCGGTGGGAGCTGTTTTTT. Its translation is CASSPGQGRWELFF.

This clonotype was recorded many times. V is TRBV19 and J is TRBJ2-7; D is ambiguous. From germline, CDR1 is LNHDA and CDR2 SQIVND (reference sequence). The CDR3 sequence is 13 residues long. The ends were cut back, 9 bases at V and 2 bases at J, with 14 bases in the middle. The CDR3 sequence is CASSPGPTYEQYF. The CDR3 DNA is TGTGCCAGCAGCCCTGGGCCTACCTACGAGCAGTACTTC.

V is TRBV28 and J is TRBJ2-6; D tentatively reads TRBD1 or TRBD2 (5 bases each). Trimming cost V 3 bases and J 3 bases, with 27 bases left between them. This CDR3 contains 21 residues. The germline gives CDR1 MDHEN, CDR2 SYDVKM. In nucleotides, the CDR3 is TGTGCCAGCAGTTTTATCGGAGTAGGTTGGGGGTTAGACGGTGGGGCCAACGTCCTGACTTTC. Protein sequence: CASSFIGVGWGLDGGANVLTF. The full variable domain, completed using reference TRBV28 and TRBJ2-6, is DVKVTQSSRYLVKRTGEKVFLECVQDMDHENMFWYRQDPGLGLRLIYFSYDVKMKEKGDIPEGYSVSREKKERFSLILESASTNQTSMYLCASSFIGVGWGLDGGANVLTFGAGSRLTVL.

This chain joins TRBV28 and TRBJ2-7, with D possibly being TRBD1 or TRBD2 (7 bases each). In germline, CDR1 is MDHEN, CDR2 SYDVKM. Trimming removed 6 bases at V and 3 bases at J, with 15 bases between. The CDR3 is 14 residues long. CDR3 region: CASSPTGRGYEQYF. The DNA for the CDR3 is TGTGCCAGCAGCCCGACAGGGAGGGGCTACGAGCAGTACTTC.

This chain links TRBV6-2 or TRBV6-3 with TRBJ1-1, with D uncertain. Trimming took off 5 bases at V and 11 bases at J, with 15 bases between the two ends. This CDR3 region has 12 residues. Per germline, CDR1 MNHEY and CDR2 SVGEGT. CDR3 bases: TGTGCCAGCAGTACGGGGAGTCAACCCGCTTTCTTT. Translation gives CASSTGSQPAFF.

The chain employs TRBV5-6 and TRBJ1-2, with TRBD1 as a possible D gene (5 bases). The CDR3 contains 15 residues. The V end was cut by 4 bases, the J end by 4 bases, with 17 bases between. CDR1 is SGHDT and CDR2 is YYEEEE in the germline V gene. CDR3 DNA: TGTGCCAGCAGCCCGGACATGCTAGGAGGCTATGGCTACACCTTC. Translated, it gives CASSPDMLGGYGYTF. The complete variable domain, with remaining parts taken from reference TRBV5-6 and TRBJ1-2, reads DAGVTQSPTHLIKTRGQQVTLRCSPKSGHDTVSWYQQALGQGPQFIFQYYEEEERQRGNFPDRFSGHQFPNYSSELNVNALLLGDSALYLCASSPDMLGGYGYTFGSGTRLTVV.

The V and J genes are TRBV12-3 or TRBV12-4 and TRBJ2-7; 7 bases agree with TRBD1. The CDR3 is 16 residues long. V was clipped by 6 bases and J by 5 bases; unmatched bases: 16. The CDR3 DNA is TGTGCCAGCAGCCTACCCACATCCGGGACAGCGAACGAGCAGTACTTC. Encoded protein: CASSLPTSGTANEQYF.

This clonotype was detected many times. The rearrangement links TRBV7-9 to TRBJ2-3, with TRBD1 matching 11 bases. Per the germline V gene, CDR1 is SEHNR and CDR2 is FQNEAQ (reference sequence). The CDR3 totals 16 residues. Trimming removed 5 bases from V and 9 bases from J; junction bases left unmatched: 13. The CDR3 nucleotides are TGTGCCAGCAGCGCCTCGGACAGGGGGCTGTCGGAAACGCAGTATTTT. This gives the protein CASSASDRGLSETQYF.

The chain links TRBV7-9 to TRBJ2-5; D might be TRBD2 (6 bases). This CDR3 is built from 14 residues. The V gene's germline CDR1 is SEHNR and CDR2 FQNEAQ (reference sequence). The ends were cut back, 2 bases at V and 4 bases at J, with 11 bases in the middle. For the CDR3, the DNA is TGTGCCAGCAGCTTATCGGGGGTAATAGAGACCCAGTACTTC. Amino acid sequence: CASSLSGVIETQYF.

At least ten counts were recorded for this clonotype. The chain joins TRBV7-8 to TRBJ2-7; D perhaps matches TRBD1 (7 bases). Trimming took off 0 bases at V and 3 bases at J, with 12 bases between the two ends. The CDR3 runs 15 residues. Germline CDR1 is SGHVS and CDR2 is FQNEAQ. The CDR3 DNA reads TGTGCCAGCAGCTTAGCGTGGAGGGACAGCTACGAGCAGTACTTC. It codes for CASSLAWRDSYEQYF.

The V gene is TRBV20-1, the J gene TRBJ2-3; tentatively, D is TRBD2 (5 bases). This CDR3 is built from 13 residues. From germline, CDR1 is DFQATT and CDR2 SNEGSKA (reference sequence). Trimming left V 3 bases short and J 6 bases short, with 13 bases between. The CDR3 DNA reads as TGCAGTGCTAGCGTCCACGGCGGGGATACGCAGTATTTT. It codes for CSASVHGGDTQYF.

This clonotype was found many times. The chain uses TRBV7-9 and TRBJ1-2; the D is unclear. Germline V lookup: CDR1 SEHNR, CDR2 FQNEAQ (reference sequence). The CDR3 covers 13 residues. The V gene lost 7 bases and the J gene lost 6 bases, with 15 bases spanning the gap. CDR3 in DNA: TGTGCCAGCAACAAAAGAGGCGGAGATGGCTACACCTTC. Its protein product is CASNKRGGDGYTF.

This clonotype was observed a handful of times. This rearrangement joins TRBV19 to TRBJ1-5, with a weak D call TRBD1 (5 bases). CDR3 length equals 16 residues. Trimming left V 7 bases short and J 0 bases short, with 16 bases between. The germline V gene encodes CDR1 LNHDA and CDR2 SQIVND (reference sequence). CDR3 DNA sequence: TGTGCCAGTACCCCACTACGGGACGGTAGCAATCAGCCCCAGCATTTT. This sequence encodes CASTPLRDGSNQPQHF.

This clonotype came up many times. The chain uses TRBV2 and TRBJ1-1; perhaps TRBD1 as D (6 bases). Trimming pared 4 bases from V and 0 bases from J, leaving 12 bases between. Germline values: CDR1 SNHLY, CDR2 FYNNEI. The CDR3 consists of 15 residues. Written as DNA, the CDR3 is TGTGCCAGCAGTGCGGGGGGGCCCCTGAACACTGAAGCTTTCTTT. Encoded protein: CASSAGGPLNTEAFF.

This clonotype was picked up many times. This chain links TRBV5-5 with TRBJ1-1; no clear D. This CDR3 has 12 residues. CDR1 SGHKS and CDR2 YYEKEE come from the germline V gene (reference sequence). The V and J ends lost 4 bases and 4 bases respectively, with 8 bases between them. The CDR3 nucleotides read TGTGCCAGCAGCCACCCCGGCACTGAAGCTTTCTTT. Translated, it gives CASSHPGTEAFF.

The rearrangement links TRBV7-8 to TRBJ1-1, with D possibly matching TRBD1 (6 bases). Trimming removed 5 bases at V and 0 bases at J, with 19 bases between. This CDR3 contains 17 residues. CDR1 SGHVS and CDR2 FQNEAQ come from the germline V gene. In DNA, the CDR3 is TGTGCCAGCAGCCAAACGACAAGGGGGTCCATGAACACTGAAGCTTTCTTT. As protein: CASSQTTRGSMNTEAFF. Full variable domain (missing parts from reference TRBV7-8 and TRBJ1-1): GAGVSQSPRYKVAKRGQDVALRCDPISGHVSLFWYQQALGQGPEFLTYFQNEAQLDKSGLPSDRFFAERPEGSVSTLKIQRTQQEDSAVYLCASSQTTRGSMNTEAFFGQGTRLTVV.

This clonotype was recorded a few times. The DNA of the CDR3 is TGCGCCAGCAGGTTGACTAGCCCAAGCACAGATACGCAGTATTTT. Translation: CASRLTSPSTDTQYF. The chain carries TRBV5-1 and TRBJ2-3; 7 positions match TRBD2. The germline V gene has CDR1 SGHRS and CDR2 YFSETQ. J lost 0 bases, V lost 5 bases, and 6 bases had no gene match. The CDR3 length is 15 residues.

This clonotype came up many times. The J gene is TRBJ1-2, the V gene TRBV7-8, with a possible D match to TRBD1 (5 bases). The ends were cut back, 3 bases at V and 8 bases at J, with 16 bases in the middle. Germline CDR1 and CDR2: SGHVS and FQNEAQ. This CDR3 contains 14 residues. The CDR3 region is CASSLGEKRGGYTF. The CDR3 DNA follows: TGTGCCAGCAGCTTGGGCGAGAAGAGGGGCGGCTACACCTTC. Full variable domain (remainder filled in from reference TRBV7-8 and TRBJ1-2): GAGVSQSPRYKVAKRGQDVALRCDPISGHVSLFWYQQALGQGPEFLTYFQNEAQLDKSGLPSDRFFAERPEGSVSTLKIQRTQQEDSAVYLCASSLGEKRGGYTFGSGTRLTVV.

The rearrangement joins TRBV10-3 to TRBJ2-5, with 7 positions matching TRBD1. In germline, CDR1 is ENHRY, CDR2 SYGVKD. There are 13 residues in the CDR3. With 10 bases clipped from V and 1 base from J, the junction kept 6 bases outside the gene matches. CDR3 sequence (DNA): TGTGCCAGCCGCACAGGGGTCCAAGAGACCCAGTACTTC. Its translation is CASRTGVQETQYF.

This clonotype was detected many times. In DNA form, the CDR3 reads TGTGCCAGCAGAACAGGGACAGGGGGCTATTTTATGAACACTGAAGCTTTCTTT. Its protein is CASRTGTGGYFMNTEAFF. The chain couples TRBV7-2 to TRBJ1-1; 12 positions match TRBD1. There are 18 residues in the CDR3. The germline CDR1 and CDR2 sequences are SGHTA and FQGNSA. The ends lost 6 bases at V and 0 bases at J; junction bases unmatched: 11.

The V call is TRBV29-1, the J call TRBJ2-3; TRBD2 aligns across 11 bases. This CDR3 region has 18 residues. V gave up 4 bases and J gave up 1 base; unmatched junction bases: 13. Germline V CDR1 and CDR2: SQVTM, ANQGSEA. The CDR3 DNA reads TGCAGCGTTGTTTGGGGACTAGCGGCGTCAAACCGCACAGATACGCAGTATTTT. It yields the protein CSVVWGLAASNRTDTQYF.